This TCR beta chain derives from a study of T cell repertoires in cytomegalovirus infection. About the study: Matching HLA type, along with CMV infection, was indicated by public TCR beta signatures.

TCRdb analysed the reads with MiXCR anew, one entry per CDR3 protein. Among 160,000 or so distinct CDR3 sequences listed, 17% were seen once. From germline, CDR1 is LNHDA and CDR2 SQIVND (reference sequence). This CDR3 contains 15 residues. The junction had 3 bases not matched to a gene; V was cut back by 4 bases and J by 2 bases. Points on this clonotype: Its antigen is unknown.

Study conclusions and caveats: CMV-specific TCR beta clonotypes restricted by HLA-C dominated the ex vivo response.

Sequencing was done on a sample of CD8+ T cells from PBMCs. This sequence originates from a human donor in good health (CMV status not recorded). Some clones in this sample may be carry-over from other donors' samples. The chain joins TRBV19 to TRBJ2-1; 9 positions agree with TRBD1. CDR3 nucleotides: TGTGCCAGTAGTACGGGACAGGGCCCCTACAATGAGCAGTTCTTC. Residues: CASSTGQGPYNEQFF.